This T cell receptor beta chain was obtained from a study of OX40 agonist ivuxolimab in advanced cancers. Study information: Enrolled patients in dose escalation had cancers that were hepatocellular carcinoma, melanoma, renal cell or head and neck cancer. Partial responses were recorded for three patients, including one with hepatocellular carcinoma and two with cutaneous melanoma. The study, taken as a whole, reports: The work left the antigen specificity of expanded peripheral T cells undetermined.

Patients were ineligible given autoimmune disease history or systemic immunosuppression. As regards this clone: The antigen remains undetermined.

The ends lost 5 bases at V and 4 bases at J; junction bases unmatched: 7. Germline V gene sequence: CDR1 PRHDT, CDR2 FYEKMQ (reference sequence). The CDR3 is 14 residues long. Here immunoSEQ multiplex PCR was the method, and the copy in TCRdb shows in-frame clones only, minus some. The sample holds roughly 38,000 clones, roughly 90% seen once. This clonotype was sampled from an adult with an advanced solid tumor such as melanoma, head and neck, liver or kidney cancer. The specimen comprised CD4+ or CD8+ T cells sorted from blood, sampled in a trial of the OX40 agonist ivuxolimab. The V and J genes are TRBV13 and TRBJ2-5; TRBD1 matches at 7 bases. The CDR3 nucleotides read TGTGCCAGCAGCATAGACAGGGTGGTAGAGACCCAGTACTTC. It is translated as CASSIDRVVETQYF.